Sequencing of this TCR beta chain was carried out in a study of T cell responses to AZD1222 COVID-19 vaccine. Produced via immunoSEQ multiplex PCR; TCRdb's table is partial and in-frame only. The sample lists 75,000 to 85,000 clones; approximately 86% were seen once. Germline CDR1 is KGHSH and CDR2 is LQKENI. This CDR3 is built from 15 residues. V lost 2 bases to trimming and J lost 3 bases, with 12 bases between them. This receptor was taken from an adult in good health. The sample here was peripheral blood, taken on day 0 of AZD1222 vaccination. The V gene is TRBV18, the J gene TRBJ2-3; D is unresolved. This chain's CDR3 is CASSPALFGTDTQYF. CDR3 DNA sequence: TGTGCCAGCTCACCAGCACTATTCGGGACAGATACGCAGTATTTT.